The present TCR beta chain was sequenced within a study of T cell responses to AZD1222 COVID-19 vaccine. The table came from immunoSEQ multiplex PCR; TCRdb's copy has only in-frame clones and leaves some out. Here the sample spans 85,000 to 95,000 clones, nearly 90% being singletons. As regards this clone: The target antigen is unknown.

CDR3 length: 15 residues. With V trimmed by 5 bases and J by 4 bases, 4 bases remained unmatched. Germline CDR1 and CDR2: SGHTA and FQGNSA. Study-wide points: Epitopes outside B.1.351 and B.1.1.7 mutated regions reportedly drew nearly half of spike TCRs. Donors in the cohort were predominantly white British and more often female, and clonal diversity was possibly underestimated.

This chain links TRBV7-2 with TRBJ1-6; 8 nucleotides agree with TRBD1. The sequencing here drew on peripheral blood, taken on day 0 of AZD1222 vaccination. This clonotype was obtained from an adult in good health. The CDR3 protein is CASSLGTGYNSPLHF. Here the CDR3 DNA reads TGTGCCAGCAGCCTAGGGACAGGTTATAATTCACCCCTCCACTTT. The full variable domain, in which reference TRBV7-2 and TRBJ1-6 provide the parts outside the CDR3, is GAGVSQSPSNKVTEKGKDVELRCDPISGHTALYWYRQSLGQGLEFLIYFQGNSAPDKSGLPSDRFSAERTGGSVSTLTIQRTQQEDSAVYLCASSLGTGYNSPLHFGNGTRLTVT.